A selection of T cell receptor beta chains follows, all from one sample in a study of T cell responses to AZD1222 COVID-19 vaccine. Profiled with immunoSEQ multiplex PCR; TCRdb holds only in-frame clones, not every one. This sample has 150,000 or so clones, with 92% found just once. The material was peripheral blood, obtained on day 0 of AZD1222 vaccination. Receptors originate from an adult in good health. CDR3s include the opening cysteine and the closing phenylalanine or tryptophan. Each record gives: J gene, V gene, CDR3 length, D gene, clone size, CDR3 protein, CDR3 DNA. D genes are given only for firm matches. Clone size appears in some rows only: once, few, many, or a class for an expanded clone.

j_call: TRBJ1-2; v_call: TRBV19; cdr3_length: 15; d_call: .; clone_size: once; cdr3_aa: CASSIDRWTDYGYTF; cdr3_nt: TGTGCCAGTAGTATAGATCGATGGACAGATTATGGCTACACCTTC
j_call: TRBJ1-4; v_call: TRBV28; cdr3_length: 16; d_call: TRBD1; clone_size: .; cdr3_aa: CASTNSATGARQKLFF; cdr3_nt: TGTGCCAGCACAAACTCGGCGACAGGGGCAAGACAAAAACTGTTTTTT
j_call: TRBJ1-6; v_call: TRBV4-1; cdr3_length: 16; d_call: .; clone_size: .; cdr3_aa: CASSRALVREDSPLHF; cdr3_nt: TGCGCCAGCAGCCGAGCGCTTGTCAGGGAGGATTCACCCCTCCACTTT
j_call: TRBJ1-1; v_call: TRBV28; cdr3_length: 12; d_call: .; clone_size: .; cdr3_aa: CAALGEPTEAFF; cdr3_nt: TGTGCCGCGCTCGGGGAGCCCACTGAAGCTTTCTTT
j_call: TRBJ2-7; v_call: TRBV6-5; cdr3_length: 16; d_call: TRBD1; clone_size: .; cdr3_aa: CASSSTGTGVTYEQYF; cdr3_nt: TGTGCCAGCAGTTCAACCGGGACAGGGGTCACCTACGAGCAGTACTTC
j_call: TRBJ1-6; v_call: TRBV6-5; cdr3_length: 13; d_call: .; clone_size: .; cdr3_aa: CASSPQHNSPLHF; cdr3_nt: TGTGCCTCCAGTCCACAGCATAATTCACCCCTCCACTTT
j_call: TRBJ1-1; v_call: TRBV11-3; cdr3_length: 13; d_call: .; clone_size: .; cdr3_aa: CASSLVGGTEAFF; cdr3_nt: TGTGCCAGCAGCTTAGTCGGGGGCACTGAAGCTTTCTTT
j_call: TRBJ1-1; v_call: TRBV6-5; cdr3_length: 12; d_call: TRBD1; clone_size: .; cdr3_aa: CASRTGGTEAFF; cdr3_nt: TGTGCCAGCAGGACAGGGGGCACTGAAGCTTTCTTT
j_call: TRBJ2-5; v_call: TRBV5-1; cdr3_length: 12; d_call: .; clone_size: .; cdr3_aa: CASSLASETQYF; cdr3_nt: TGCGCCAGCAGCTTGGCCTCAGAGACCCAGTACTTC
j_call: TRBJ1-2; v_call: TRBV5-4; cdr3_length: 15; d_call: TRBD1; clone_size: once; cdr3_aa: CASSFRLGQGYGYTF; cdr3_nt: TGTGCCAGCAGCTTTCGATTGGGACAGGGATATGGCTACACCTTC
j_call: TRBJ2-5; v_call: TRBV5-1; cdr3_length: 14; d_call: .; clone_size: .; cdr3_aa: CASSISGADETQYF; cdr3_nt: TGCGCCAGCAGTATCTCGGGGGCGGATGAGACCCAGTACTTC
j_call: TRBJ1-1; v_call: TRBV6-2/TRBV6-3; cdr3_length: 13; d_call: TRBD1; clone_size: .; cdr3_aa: CASSKQGFTEAFF; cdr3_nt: TGTGCCAGCAGCAAACAGGGGTTTACTGAAGCTTTCTTT
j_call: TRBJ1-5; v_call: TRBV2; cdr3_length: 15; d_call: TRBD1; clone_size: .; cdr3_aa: CASSSGTGGGQPQHF; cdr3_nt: TGTGCCAGCAGTTCCGGGACAGGGGGCGGGCAGCCCCAGCATTTT
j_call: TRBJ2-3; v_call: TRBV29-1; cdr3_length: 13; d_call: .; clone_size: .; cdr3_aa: CSARPNLADTQYF; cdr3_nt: TGCAGCGCCCGGCCCAACCTAGCAGATACGCAGTATTTT
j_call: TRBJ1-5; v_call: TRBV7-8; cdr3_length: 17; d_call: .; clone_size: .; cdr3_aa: CASSLVGGVGSNQPQHF; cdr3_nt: TGTGCCAGCAGCTTAGTCGGGGGCGTTGGGAGCAATCAGCCCCAGCATTTT
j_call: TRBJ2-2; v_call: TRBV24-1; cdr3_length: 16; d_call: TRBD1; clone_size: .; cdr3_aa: CATSDLGQGDTGELFF; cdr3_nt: TGTGCCACCAGTGATTTGGGACAGGGGGACACCGGGGAGCTGTTTTTT
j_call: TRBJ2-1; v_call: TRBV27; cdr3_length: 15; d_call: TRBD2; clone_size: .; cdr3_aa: CASREVGGAYNEQFF; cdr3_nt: TGTGCCAGCAGGGAGGTGGGGGGGGCCTACAATGAGCAGTTCTTC
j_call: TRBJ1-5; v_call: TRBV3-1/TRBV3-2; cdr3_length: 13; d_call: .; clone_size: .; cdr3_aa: CASSQDLDQPQHF; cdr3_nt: TGTGCCAGCAGCCAAGACCTTGATCAGCCCCAGCATTTT
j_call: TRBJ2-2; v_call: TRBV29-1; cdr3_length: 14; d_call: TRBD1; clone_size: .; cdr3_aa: CSGLRGRNTGELFF; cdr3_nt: TGCAGCGGGCTAAGGGGGCGCAACACCGGGGAGCTGTTTTTT
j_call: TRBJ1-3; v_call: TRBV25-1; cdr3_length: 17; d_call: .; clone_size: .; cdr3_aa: CASSQGMGEMDGNTIYF; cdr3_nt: TGTGCCAGCAGCCAAGGGATGGGAGAGATGGACGGAAACACCATATATTTT
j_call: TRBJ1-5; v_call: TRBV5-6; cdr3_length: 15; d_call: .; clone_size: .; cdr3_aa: CASSLNYFSNQPQHF; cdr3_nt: TGTGCCAGCAGCTTGAATTATTTCAGCAATCAGCCCCAGCATTTT
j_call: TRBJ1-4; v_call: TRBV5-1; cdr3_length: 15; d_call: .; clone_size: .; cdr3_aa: CASSLAVVGNEKLFF; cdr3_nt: TGCGCCAGCAGCTTGGCGGTAGTGGGTAATGAAAAACTGTTTTTT
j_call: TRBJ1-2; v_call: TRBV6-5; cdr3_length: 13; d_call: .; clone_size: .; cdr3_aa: CASSSRHAGGYTF; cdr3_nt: TGTGCCAGCAGTTCTCGACATGCCGGTGGCTACACCTTC
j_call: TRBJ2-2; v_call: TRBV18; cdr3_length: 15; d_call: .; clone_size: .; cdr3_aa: CASSKVQGATGELFF; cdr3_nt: TGTGCCAGCTCAAAGGTCCAGGGCGCCACCGGGGAGCTGTTTTTT
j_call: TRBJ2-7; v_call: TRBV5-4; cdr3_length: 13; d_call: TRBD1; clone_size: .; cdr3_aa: CASSKTGTHEQYF; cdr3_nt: TGTGCCAGCAGCAAGACAGGGACCCACGAGCAGTACTTC
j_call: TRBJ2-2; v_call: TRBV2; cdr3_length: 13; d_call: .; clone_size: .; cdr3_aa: CASSQSGPEELFF; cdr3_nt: TGTGCCAGCAGCCAAAGCGGACCGGAGGAGCTGTTTTTT
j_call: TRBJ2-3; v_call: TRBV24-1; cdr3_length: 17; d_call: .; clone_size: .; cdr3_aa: CATSDFMGGSFTDTQYF; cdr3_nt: TGTGCCACCAGTGATTTTATGGGGGGCTCCTTCACAGATACGCAGTATTTT
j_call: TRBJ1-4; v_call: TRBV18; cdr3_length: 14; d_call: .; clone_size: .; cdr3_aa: CASSTGATNEKLFF; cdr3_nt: TGTGCCAGCTCCACGGGGGCTACTAATGAAAAACTGTTTTTT
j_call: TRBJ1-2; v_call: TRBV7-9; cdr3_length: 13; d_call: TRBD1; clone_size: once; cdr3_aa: CASSFGTDYGYTF; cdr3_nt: TGTGCCAGCAGCTTCGGGACAGACTATGGCTACACCTTC
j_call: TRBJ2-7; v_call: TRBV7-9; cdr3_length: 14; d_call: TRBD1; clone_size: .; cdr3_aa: CASSPRTGTYEQYF; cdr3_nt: TGTGCCAGCAGCCCCCGGACAGGTACCTACGAGCAGTACTTC
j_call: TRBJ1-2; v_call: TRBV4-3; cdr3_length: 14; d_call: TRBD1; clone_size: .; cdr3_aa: CASSQATGVVGYTF; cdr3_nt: TGCGCCAGCAGCCAGGCTACAGGGGTGGTAGGCTACACCTTC
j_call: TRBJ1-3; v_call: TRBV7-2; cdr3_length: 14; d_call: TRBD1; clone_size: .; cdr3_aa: CASSLGQSGNTIYF; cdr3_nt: TGTGCCAGCAGCTTGGGACAGTCTGGAAACACCATATATTTT
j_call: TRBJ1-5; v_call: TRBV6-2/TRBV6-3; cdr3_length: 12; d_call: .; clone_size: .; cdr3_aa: CASSEEDQPQHF; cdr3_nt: TGTGCCAGCAGCGAGGAGGATCAGCCCCAGCATTTT
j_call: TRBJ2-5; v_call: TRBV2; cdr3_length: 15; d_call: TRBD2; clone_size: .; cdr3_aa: CASRDTSGSLKTQYF; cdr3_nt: TGTGCCAGCAGGGACACTAGCGGGAGTCTCAAGACCCAGTACTTC
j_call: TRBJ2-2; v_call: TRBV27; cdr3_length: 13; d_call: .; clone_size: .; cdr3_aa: CASSFGGTGELFF; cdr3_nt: TGTGCCAGCAGTTTCGGGGGCACCGGGGAGCTGTTTTTT
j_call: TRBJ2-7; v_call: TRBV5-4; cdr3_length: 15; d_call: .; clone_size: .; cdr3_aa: CASSLAGSGPTKQYF; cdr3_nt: TGTGCCAGCAGCTTGGCCGGGTCAGGACCTACGAAGCAGTACTTC